This entry describes one T cell receptor (beta chain). Its target is not known. The data were obtained in a study of Graves' ophthalmopathy and Graves' hyperthyroidism. In the study overall: Before any treatment was given, at initial diagnosis, peripheral blood was collected.

Amplification of the TCR beta CDR3 regions used RNA transcripts (as template). After a first-round RT-PCR with HTBI primers, a second-round multiplex PCR was run. A single record per CDR3 protein comes from TCRdb applying MiXCR to the multiplex PCR reads. Of 300,000 to 400,000 distinct CDR3 sequences detected, about 17% appear once; the ten largest clones hold 9% to 15%. The CDR3 runs to 16 residues. V lost 8 bases to trimming and J lost 1 base, with 17 bases between them. Patients were left out if they had other autoimmune diseases, uncontrolled infections, pregnancy or lactation. Reliance was placed on clinical symptoms, serum thyroxine, TRAb, thyroid ultrasound and orbital computed tomography for diagnosis. Findings of the study overall: Its predictions of ophthalmopathy progression gave the model 60% to 71% sensitivity and 72% to 80% specificity.

This clonotype was obtained from an adult man with Graves' ophthalmopathy. The rearrangement links TRBV12-3 or TRBV12-4 to TRBJ2-2; no reliable D call. The sequenced material came from peripheral blood. The DNA of the CDR3 is TGTGCCAGCGGCTTTATGGATTACATGAACACCGGGGAGCTGTTTTTT. Translating gives CASGFMDYMNTGELFF.